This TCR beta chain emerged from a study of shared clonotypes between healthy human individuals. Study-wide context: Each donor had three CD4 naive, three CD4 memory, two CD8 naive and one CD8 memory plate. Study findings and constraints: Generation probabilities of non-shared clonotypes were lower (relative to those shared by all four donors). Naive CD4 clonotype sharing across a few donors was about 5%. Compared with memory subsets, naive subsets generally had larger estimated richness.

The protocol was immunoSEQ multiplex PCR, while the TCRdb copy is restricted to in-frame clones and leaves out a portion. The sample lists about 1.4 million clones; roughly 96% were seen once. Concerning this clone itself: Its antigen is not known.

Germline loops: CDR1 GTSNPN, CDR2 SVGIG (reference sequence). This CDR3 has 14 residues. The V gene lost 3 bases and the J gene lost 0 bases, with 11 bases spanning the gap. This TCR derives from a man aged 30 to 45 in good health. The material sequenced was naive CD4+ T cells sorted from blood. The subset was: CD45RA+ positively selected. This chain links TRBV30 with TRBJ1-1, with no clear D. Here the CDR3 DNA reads TGTGCCTGGAGGATCCGATCTCTGAACACTGAAGCTTTCTTT. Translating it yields CAWRIRSLNTEAFF.